The clone carrying this TCR beta chain was found a few times. Its antigen is currently unknown. The source of the sample is a study of T-cell reconstitution after alpha-beta-depleted transplantation in children. Findings of the study overall: Several hundred expanded graft clones reportedly were the source of alpha-beta T cells about two months after transplant. One year post-transplant, T-cell counts and diversity were largely derived from T cells produced anew.

CDR3 length equals 11 residues. Per germline, CDR1 SQVTM and CDR2 ANQGSEA. Trimming removed 5 bases at V and 7 bases at J, with 11 bases between. During its preparation, the TCRbeta library received unique molecular identifiers. TCRdb reanalysed the PCR reads using MiXCR and keeps one entry per CDR3 protein. This sample has fewer than 550,000 distinct CDR3 sequences; around 10% occur once, and the top ten carry approximately 15%. The sequence came from a female patient younger than 10 who had a stem cell transplant for aplastic anemia, so the T cells may come from the graft donor. The chain is built from TRBV29-1 and TRBJ1-1; weak D call: TRBD1 (5 bases). This specimen was PBMCs, mostly from graft donor cells, taken 180 days after TCRalphabeta/CD19-depleted stem cell transplant. The CDR3 DNA is TGCAGCGTTCAGGGTTCGGGTGAAGCTTTCTTT. Translated, it gives CSVQGSGEAFF.